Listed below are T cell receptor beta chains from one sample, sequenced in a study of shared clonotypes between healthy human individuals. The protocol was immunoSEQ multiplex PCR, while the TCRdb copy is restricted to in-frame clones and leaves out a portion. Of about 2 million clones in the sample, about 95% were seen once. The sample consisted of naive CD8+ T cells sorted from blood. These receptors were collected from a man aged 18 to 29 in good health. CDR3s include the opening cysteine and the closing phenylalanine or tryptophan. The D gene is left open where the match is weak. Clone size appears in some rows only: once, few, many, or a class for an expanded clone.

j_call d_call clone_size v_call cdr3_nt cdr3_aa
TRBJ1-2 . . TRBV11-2 TGTGCCAGCAGTCCACGGGACGTGTTTAACTATGGCTACACCTTC CASSPRDVFNYGYTF
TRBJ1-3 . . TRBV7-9 TGTGCCAGCAGCTTAAGCATTGACGACACCATATATTTT CASSLSIDDTIYF
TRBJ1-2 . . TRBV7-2 TGTGCCAGCAGCTTATGGTACGGCTACACCTTC CASSLWYGYTF
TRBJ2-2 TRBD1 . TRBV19 TGTGCCAGTAGTCCCCTGACAGGGCCCGGGGAGCTGTTTTTT CASSPLTGPGELFF
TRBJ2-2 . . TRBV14 TGTGCCAGCAGCCAAGATTTGCCCTCAACTCGCCCTCCCGGGGAGCTGTTTTTT CASSQDLPSTRPPGELFF
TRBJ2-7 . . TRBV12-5 TGTGCTAGTGGTTTCTCCGGGGACGAGCAGTACTTC CASGFSGDEQYF
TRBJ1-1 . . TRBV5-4 TGTGCCAGCAGCTTGGAATGGACAGATGAAGCTTTCTTT CASSLEWTDEAFF
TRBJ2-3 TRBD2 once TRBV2 TGTGCCACCATAGCGGGGGTCAGCACAGATACGCAGTATTTT CATIAGVSTDTQYF
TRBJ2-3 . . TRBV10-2 TGCGCCAGCAGACAGGGTTCCGATACGCAGTATTTT CASRQGSDTQYF
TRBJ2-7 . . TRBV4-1 TGCGCCAGCAGCTATTTAGACACGGAGCACTACGAGCAGTACTTC CASSYLDTEHYEQYF
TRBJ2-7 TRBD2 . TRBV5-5 TGTGCCAGCAGCCCGGGACTAGCGGGAGGGCCGCTCTACGAGCAGTACTTC CASSPGLAGGPLYEQYF
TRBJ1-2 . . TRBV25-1 TGTGCCAGCAGGACCGGGACGGACTATGGCTACACCTTC CASRTGTDYGYTF
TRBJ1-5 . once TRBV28 TGTGCCAGCAGTTACAGGGAAGGAGATTCGAGCAATCAGCCCCAGCATTTT CASSYREGDSSNQPQHF
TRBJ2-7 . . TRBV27 TGTGCCAGCAGTTTAAAGGCAGGGATAATGTTGTTCTCCTACGAGCAGTACTTC CASSLKAGIMLFSYEQYF
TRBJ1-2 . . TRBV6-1 TGTGCCAGCAGTGAATGGGGGCCTGGGGCTAACTATGGCTACACCTTC CASSEWGPGANYGYTF
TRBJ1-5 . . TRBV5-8 TGTGCCAGCAGCTGGCAATATAGCAATCAGCCCCAGCATTTT CASSWQYSNQPQHF
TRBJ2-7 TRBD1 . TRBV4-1 TGCGCCAGCAGCTACGACAGGGGGCTTGGGGAGCAGTACTTC CASSYDRGLGEQYF
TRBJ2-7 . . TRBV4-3 TGCGCCAGCAGCCAAGCCCTAGGGGGGGGCTACGAGCAGTACTTC CASSQALGGGYEQYF
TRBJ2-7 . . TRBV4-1 TGCGCCAGCAGCCAAGAACCAGTGACCTACGAGCAGTACTTC CASSQEPVTYEQYF
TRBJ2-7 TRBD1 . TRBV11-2 TGTGCCAGCAGCTTAGGGTGGGACAGCTCCTACGAGCAGTACTTC CASSLGWDSSYEQYF
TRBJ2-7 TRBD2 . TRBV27 TGTGCCAGCAGTTCGCAGCTAGCGGGGGCCGGGTACGAGCAGTACTTC CASSSQLAGAGYEQYF
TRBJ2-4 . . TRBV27 TGTGCCAGCAGTTTATCGTGGGAGCCCCAAAACATTCAGTACTTC CASSLSWEPQNIQYF
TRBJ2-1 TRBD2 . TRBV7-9 TGTGCCAGCAGCTCCGGGACTAGCAATGAGCAGTTCTTC CASSSGTSNEQFF
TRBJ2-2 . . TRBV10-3 TGTGCCTTCACAGACAAAGACACCGGGGAGCTGTTTTTT CAFTDKDTGELFF
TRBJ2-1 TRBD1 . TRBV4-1 TGCGCCAGCAGCCAAGATCGGGGACAGGGGGGCAATGAGCAGTTCTTC CASSQDRGQGGNEQFF
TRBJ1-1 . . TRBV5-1 TGCGCCAGCAGCTTGGGCCCAGGGGAGAACACTGAAGCTTTCTTT CASSLGPGENTEAFF
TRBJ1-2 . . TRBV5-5 TGTGCCAGCAGCTTGAACAGTAACTATGGCTACACCTTC CASSLNSNYGYTF
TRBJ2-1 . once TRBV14 TGTGCCAGCAGCCAAGATGCGCGCTACAGCTCCTACAATGAGCAGTTCTTC CASSQDARYSSYNEQFF
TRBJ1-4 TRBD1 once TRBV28 TGTGCCAGCAGCTTAAAGACAGGGGGCGAGGAAAAACTGTTTTTT CASSLKTGGEEKLFF
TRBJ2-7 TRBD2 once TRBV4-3 TGCGCCAGCAGCCCCGGACTAGCGGGAGAAGTCGAGCAGTACTTC CASSPGLAGEVEQYF
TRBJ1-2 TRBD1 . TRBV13 TGTGCCAGCAGCTCCCGACAGGGGGGCTATGGCTACACCTTC CASSSRQGGYGYTF
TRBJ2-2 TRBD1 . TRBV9 TGTGCCAGCAGTTACACAGGGGGGTACGCCGGGGAGCTGTTTTTT CASSYTGGYAGELFF
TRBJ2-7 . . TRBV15 TGTGCCACCAGCAGAGGAGACAGCAACTACGAGCAGTACTTC CATSRGDSNYEQYF
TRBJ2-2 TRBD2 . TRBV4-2 TGTGCCAGCACCTTGGTTCCGGGACTAGATTTCGGCGGGGAGCTGTTTTTT CASTLVPGLDFGGELFF
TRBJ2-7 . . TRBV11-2 TGTGCCAGCAGCAACCAGGGGACTCCGTTGAACGAGCAGTACTTC CASSNQGTPLNEQYF
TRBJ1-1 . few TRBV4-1 TGCGCCAGCAGCGTCCGACTGAACACTGAAGCTTTCTTT CASSVRLNTEAFF
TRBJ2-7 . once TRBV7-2 TGTGCCAGCAGCCCTACTGGGGGCTCCTACGAGCAGTACTTC CASSPTGGSYEQYF
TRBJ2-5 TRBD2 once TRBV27 TGTGCCAGCAGTTTGGGGGGGGGAGAGACCCAGTACTTC CASSLGGGETQYF
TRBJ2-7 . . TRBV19 TGTGCCAGTAGTCCCGGGGCCCGAAGCGTCGACGAGCAGTACTTC CASSPGARSVDEQYF
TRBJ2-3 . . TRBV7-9 TGTGCCAGCAGTCCCCGGGACACGGGCACAGATACGCAGTATTTT CASSPRDTGTDTQYF
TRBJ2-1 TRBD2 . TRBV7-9 TGTGCCAGCAGCTTAGTCGGCCTAGCGGGAGACAATGAGCAGTTCTTC CASSLVGLAGDNEQFF
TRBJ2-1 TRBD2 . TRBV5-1 TGCGCCAGCAGCTTGGATCGGACTAGCGGGGACGGCGCCGACAATGAGCAGTTCTTC CASSLDRTSGDGADNEQFF
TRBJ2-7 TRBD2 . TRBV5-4 TGTGCCAGCAGCCAACTAGCGGGAAATCCCTACGAGCAGTACTTC CASSQLAGNPYEQYF
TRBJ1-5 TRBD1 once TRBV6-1 TGTGCCACGGAAAGGGGACAGGGGGCGAATCAGCCCCAGCATTTT CATERGQGANQPQHF
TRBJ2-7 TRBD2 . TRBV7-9 TGTGCCAGCAGCCCCAGCGGGGGTCCCTACGAGCAGTACTTC CASSPSGGPYEQYF
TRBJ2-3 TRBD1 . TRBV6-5 TGTGCCAGCAGTCCAGGACAGGCTAGCACAGATACGCAGTATTTT CASSPGQASTDTQYF
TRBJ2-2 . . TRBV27 TGTGCCAGCAGTTGGGACGCATCCAGCACCGGGGAGCTGTTTTTT CASSWDASSTGELFF
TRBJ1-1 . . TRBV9 TGTGCCAGCAGCGGGGTCCTGGGCACTGAAGCTTTCTTT CASSGVLGTEAFF
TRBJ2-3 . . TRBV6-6 TGTGCCAGCAGTTACTCGCGGGCGTTTCAAGATACGCAGTATTTT CASSYSRAFQDTQYF
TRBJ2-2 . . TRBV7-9 TGTGCCAGCAGCTCGGCAAATGAGAACACCGGGGAGCTGTTTTTT CASSSANENTGELFF
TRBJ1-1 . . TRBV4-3 TGCGCCAGCACTCCTGGGGCGCCGAACACTGAAGCTTTCTTT CASTPGAPNTEAFF
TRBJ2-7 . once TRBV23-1 TGCGCCAGCCCTACGGGCACTCCGGTCAACTACGAGCAGTACTTC CASPTGTPVNYEQYF
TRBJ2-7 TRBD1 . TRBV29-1 TGCAGCGTAGACTTACAGGGGGCCGGGGACGAGCAGTACTTC CSVDLQGAGDEQYF